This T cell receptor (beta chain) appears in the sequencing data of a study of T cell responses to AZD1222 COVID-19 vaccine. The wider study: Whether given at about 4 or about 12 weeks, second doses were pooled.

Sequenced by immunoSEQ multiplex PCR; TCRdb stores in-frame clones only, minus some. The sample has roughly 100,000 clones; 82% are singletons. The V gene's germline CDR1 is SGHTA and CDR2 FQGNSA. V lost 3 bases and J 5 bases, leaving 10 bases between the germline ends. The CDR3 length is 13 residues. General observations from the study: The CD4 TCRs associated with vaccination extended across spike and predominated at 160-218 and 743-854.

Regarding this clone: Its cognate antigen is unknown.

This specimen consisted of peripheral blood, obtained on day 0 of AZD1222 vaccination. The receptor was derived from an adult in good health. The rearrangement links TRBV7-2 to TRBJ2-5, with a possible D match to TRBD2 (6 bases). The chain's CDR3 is CASSFGGSETQYF. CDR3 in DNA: TGTGCCAGCAGCTTCGGGGGATCGGAGACCCAGTACTTC. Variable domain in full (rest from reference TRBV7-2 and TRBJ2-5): GAGVSQSPSNKVTEKGKDVELRCDPISGHTALYWYRQSLGQGLEFLIYFQGNSAPDKSGLPSDRFSAERTGGSVSTLTIQRTQQEDSAVYLCASSFGGSETQYFGPGTRLLVL.